This T cell receptor (beta chain) was recovered during a study of identical twins. Germline assignment: CDR1 SEHNR and CDR2 FQNEAQ (reference sequence). The CDR3 extends over 15 amino acids. V shed 5 bases, J shed 0 bases, and the junction held 4 bases outside the gene matches. Via MiXCR, TCRdb re-called the 5' RACE reads, giving one row per CDR3 protein. The table lists 200,000 to 250,000 distinct CDR3 sequences, approximately 7.8% of them singletons, with 5% to 6% in the top ten. This same sample was also part of a study on yellow fever vaccine responses in identical twins.

V gene TRBV7-9 combines with J gene TRBJ2-3; 8 nucleotides match TRBD2. The sample taken for sequencing was CD8+ T cells sorted from blood. The TCR comes from a woman aged 18 to 35 in good health. CDR3 sequence: CASSPKRESTDTQYF. The CDR3 DNA follows: TGTGCCAGCAGCCCGAAGCGGGAGAGCACAGATACGCAGTATTTT.